Each of the 29 T cell receptor beta chains below was sequenced from the same sample in a study of T-cell memory formation after mild COVID-19. TCRdb independently ran MiXCR on the 5' RACE reads; one entry per CDR3 protein. The sample lists roughly 190,000 distinct CDR3 sequences, around 25% occurring once. Input material: PBMCs or a T cell subset sorted from them (not recorded which). The origin of the receptors is an adult woman who had mild COVID-19 (a few samples of this study predate the infection). Cell type and time point are not known.

The rearrangement joins TRBV7-2 to TRBJ1-1, with unresolved D. The CDR3 is made up of 14 amino acids. Trimming left V 1 base short and J 1 base short, with 7 bases between. Germline CDR1 is SGHTA and CDR2 is FQGNSA. CDR3 DNA: TGTGCCAGCAGCTTAGGACCCCAGAACACTGAAGCTTTCTTT. Its protein is CASSLGPQNTEAFF. Complete variable domain (other parts from reference TRBV7-2 and TRBJ1-1): GAGVSQSPSNKVTEKGKDVELRCDPISGHTALYWYRQSLGQGLEFLIYFQGNSAPDKSGLPSDRFSAERTGGSVSTLTIQRTQQEDSAVYLCASSLGPQNTEAFFGQGTRLTVV.

Many counts were recorded for this clonotype. V is TRBV5-1 and J is TRBJ2-3; D is perhaps TRBD2 (6 bases). V lost 0 bases and J lost 6, with 8 bases in between. The CDR3 has 13 amino acids. CDR1 is SGHRS, CDR2 YFSETQ, per germline. CDR3 DNA sequence: TGCGCCAGCAGCTTGGCGGGGAGGGATACGCAGTATTTT. Translation gives CASSLAGRDTQYF. The full variable domain, rest sourced from reference TRBV5-1 and TRBJ2-3, is KAGVTQTPRYLIKTRGQQVTLSCSPISGHRSVSWYQQTPGQGLQFLFEYFSETQRNKGNFPGRFSGRQFSNSRSEMNVSTLELGDSALYLCASSLAGRDTQYFGPGTRLTVL.

V and J are TRBV14 and TRBJ2-1, with D tentatively TRBD2 (5 bases). The CDR3 is made up of 15 amino acids. Deletions cut 1 base from V and 8 bases from J, with 15 bases between. The germline gives CDR1 SGHDN, CDR2 FVKESK. The CDR3 protein is CASSQVRTSGDEQFF. In DNA form, the CDR3 reads TGTGCCAGCAGCCAAGTGCGGACTTCGGGTGATGAGCAGTTCTTC.

The chain couples TRBV7-8 to TRBJ2-1; D possibly matches TRBD1 or TRBD2 (5 bases each). With 3 bases removed from V and 8 bases from J, the gap between germline ends came to 11 bases. Germline assignment: CDR1 SGHVS and CDR2 FQNEAQ. The CDR3 sequence is 13 residues long. CDR3 in amino acids: CASSFTVGDEQFF. The CDR3 DNA reads as TGTGCCAGCAGCTTTACGGTGGGGGATGAGCAGTTCTTC.

V gene TRBV30 combines with J gene TRBJ2-1; perhaps TRBD2 as D (5 bases). This CDR3 contains 16 residues. The germline V and J ends were trimmed by 5 bases and 6 bases, with 23 bases remaining between them. Germline CDR1 reads GTSNPN; CDR2 reads SVGIG (reference sequence). The CDR3 DNA reads TGTGCCTGGCCTTACGCGGGTTGTCTAGTAGGCAATGAGCAGTTCTTC. Its protein product is CAWPYAGCLVGNEQFF.

The chain combines TRBV7-9 with TRBJ1-2; 11 bases fit TRBD1. From germline, CDR1 is SEHNR and CDR2 FQNEAQ (reference sequence). The CDR3 sequence is 15 residues long. V shed 1 base and J 7 bases; nucleotides not matched to a gene: 5. CDR3 amino acids: CASSLEGQGAVGYTF. In nucleotides, the CDR3 is TGTGCCAGCAGCTTAGAAGGACAGGGGGCTGTTGGCTACACCTTC.

The chain carries TRBV12-3 or TRBV12-4 and TRBJ1-2; TRBD1 agrees at 7 bases. Trimming removed 7 bases from V and 4 bases from J; junction bases left unmatched: 3. This CDR3 is built from 12 residues. As DNA, the CDR3 is TGTGCCAGCACCCGGGACAGCTATGGCTACACCTTC. Translating gives CASTRDSYGYTF.

This clonotype was counted only a few times. The CDR3 region is CASSLILAGMGTDTQYF. DNA for the CDR3: TGTGCCAGCAGCTTAATTCTAGCGGGAATGGGCACAGATACGCAGTATTTT. This sequence joins TRBV7-9 and TRBJ2-3, with 9 bases matching TRBD2. V lost 2 bases and J lost 1; bases outside the gene matches: 7. CDR1 and CDR2 from the germline V gene are SEHNR and FQNEAQ (reference sequence). The CDR3 is 17 residues long. Together with reference TRBV7-9 and TRBJ2-3, the CDR3 gives the full variable domain: DTGVSQNPRHKITKRGQNVTFRCDPISEHNRLYWYRQTLGQGPEFLTYFQNEAQLEKSRLLSDRFSAERPKGSFSTLEIQRTEQGDSAMYLCASSLILAGMGTDTQYFGPGTRLTVL.

There are a few counts of this clonotype. The rearrangement joins TRBV2 to TRBJ1-5; tentative D call: TRBD1 (5 bases). V gave up 6 bases and J gave up 11 bases, with 17 bases separating them. In germline, CDR1 is SNHLY, CDR2 FYNNEI. This CDR3 is 13 amino acids long. The CDR3 protein is CASRAGTVGAQHF. As DNA, the CDR3 is TGTGCCAGCAGAGCCGGGACCGTGGGAGCCCAGCATTTT.

The chain carries TRBV24-1 and TRBJ1-2, with D tentatively TRBD1 (6 bases). The CDR3 length is 14 residues. Germline assignment: CDR1 KGHDR and CDR2 SFDVKD. The germline V and J ends were trimmed by 4 bases and 4 bases, with 12 bases remaining between them. The CDR3 nucleotides are TGTGCCACCAGTGACCCTGGGACATCCTATGGCTACACCTTC. Protein: CATSDPGTSYGYTF.

The chain employs TRBV4-2 and TRBJ2-1; TRBD2 agrees at 8 bases. The trim removed 1 base at V and 10 bases at J, leaving 12 bases unmatched. This CDR3 contains 16 residues. The germline CDR1 and CDR2 sequences are LGHNA and YNFKEQ. This CDR3 is CASSQGHSGSSEEQFF. In nucleotides, the CDR3 is TGTGCCAGCAGCCAAGGACACAGCGGGAGTTCGGAAGAGCAGTTCTTC.

The chain uses TRBV4-1 and TRBJ2-3, with D hard to call. CDR3 length: 12 residues. CDR1 MGHRA and CDR2 YSYEKL come from the germline V gene. The V end lost 3 bases, the J end lost 6 bases, and 7 bases lay between the germline ends. The CDR3 loop reads CASSHIGDTQYF. DNA for the CDR3: TGCGCCAGCAGCCATATAGGGGATACGCAGTATTTT.

This clonotype has a handful of counts. V usage is TRBV6-6 and J usage is TRBJ2-3, with D maybe TRBD2 (5 bases). This CDR3 contains 14 residues. Per germline, CDR1 MNHNY and CDR2 SVGAGI (reference sequence). V lost 2 bases to trimming and J lost 3 bases, with 9 bases between them. Here the CDR3 reads CASSYPGSTDTQYF. The DNA of the CDR3 is TGTGCCAGCAGTTACCCGGGGAGTACAGATACGCAGTATTTT.

This clonotype has more than one count but fewer than ten. The chain joins TRBV3-1 to TRBJ1-6, with TRBD1 as a possible D gene (5 bases). The CDR3 sequence is 17 residues long. V was trimmed by 1 base and J by 7 bases, leaving 17 bases between them. Per germline, CDR1 LGHDT and CDR2 YNNKEL (reference sequence). This chain's CDR3 is CASSQGQSRGLNSPLHF. The CDR3, as DNA: TGTGCCAGCAGCCAAGGTCAGAGTCGGGGGTTAAATTCACCCCTCCACTTT.

This chain links TRBV29-1 with TRBJ1-2; no clear D. V was cut by 6 bases and J by 0 bases, with 11 bases left in between. The germline V gene has CDR1 SQVTM and CDR2 ANQGSEA. The CDR3 loop spans 13 amino acids. CDR3 in DNA: TGCAGCGTGGGCCCGCCTACTAACTATGGCTACACCTTC. This translates into CSVGPPTNYGYTF.

The chain links TRBV5-1 to TRBJ2-2; TRBD1 might be the D (5 bases). The CDR3 consists of 16 residues. Trimming left V 4 bases short and J 0 bases short, with 13 bases between. The germline gives CDR1 SGHRS, CDR2 YFSETQ. The CDR3 nucleotides read TGCGCCAGCAGCACCCACAGGAGACCGAACACCGGGGAGCTGTTTTTT. Translating it yields CASSTHRRPNTGELFF.

CDR3 sequence: CASSQVTGDNEQFF. CDR3 nucleotide sequence: TGCGCCAGCAGCCAAGTCACAGGGGACAATGAGCAGTTCTTC. This chain links TRBV4-1 with TRBJ2-1, with 7 bases that match TRBD1. The V gene end was trimmed by 1 base and the J gene end by 5 bases; junction bases not matched to a gene: 2. This CDR3 has 14 residues. Germline loops: CDR1 MGHRA, CDR2 YSYEKL.

This chain connects TRBV29-1 to TRBJ2-5; either TRBD1 or TRBD2 may fit D (5 bases each). This CDR3 region has 16 residues. V lost 6 bases and J 4 bases, leaving 24 bases between the germline ends. Germline CDR1 is SQVTM and CDR2 is ANQGSEA. The CDR3 nucleotides read TGCAGCGTCGCGCTCCCTAGCAGGTTGGGGGTAGAGACCCAGTACTTC. Translation: CSVALPSRLGVETQYF.

This chain joins TRBV3-1 and TRBJ2-7; 9 bases fit TRBD2. CDR3 length: 15 amino acids. V was clipped by 4 bases and J by 3 bases; unmatched bases: 7. Germline values: CDR1 LGHDT, CDR2 YNNKEL (reference sequence). The CDR3 loop reads CASSPRTSGFYEQYF. For the CDR3, the DNA is TGTGCCAGCAGCCCCCGTACTAGCGGGTTCTACGAGCAGTACTTC.

In its sample, this clonotype was seen a few times. This rearrangement joins TRBV15 to TRBJ1-5; D is unclear. CDR3 size: 13 residues. CDR1 LNHNV and CDR2 YYDKDF come from the germline V gene (reference sequence). V lost 0 bases and J 11 bases, leaving 11 bases between the germline ends. Here the CDR3 DNA reads TGTGCCACCAGCAGAGATAGGGCTCGTACCCAGCATTTT. It codes for CATSRDRARTQHF.

The rearrangement links TRBV7-9 to TRBJ2-7; no clear D gene. The V and J ends lost 4 bases and 3 bases respectively, with 10 bases between them. This CDR3 is 13 amino acids long. Germline V gene sequence: CDR1 SEHNR, CDR2 FQNEAQ (reference sequence). The CDR3 nucleotides are TGTGCCAGCAGCTCCTCGGCTCTCTACGAGCAGTACTTC. Translating gives CASSSSALYEQYF.

The chain recombines TRBV11-2 with TRBJ1-3; the match to TRBD1 covers 7 bases. CDR1 and CDR2 from the germline V gene are SGHAT and FQNNGV. The CDR3 is 16 amino acids. V lost 5 bases to trimming and J lost 3 bases; unmatched junction nucleotides: 10. The CDR3 DNA follows: TGTGCCAGCAGCGCCCCGACAGGGAATGGTGGAAACACCATATATTTT. Residues: CASSAPTGNGGNTIYF.

In this sample, this clonotype turned up once. The chain joins TRBV6-5 to TRBJ2-1; 7 bases match TRBD2. CDR3 length: 15 amino acids. From germline, CDR1 is MNHEY and CDR2 SVGAGI. The J segment lost 2 bases and the V segment lost 4 bases, leaving 5 bases of the junction unmatched. CDR3: CASSFGAGAYNEQFF. CDR3 sequence (DNA): TGTGCCAGCAGTTTTGGGGCGGGGGCCTACAATGAGCAGTTCTTC.

The chain is built from TRBV6-2 or TRBV6-3 and TRBJ2-3; TRBD2 agrees at 9 bases. This CDR3 contains 16 residues. Germline V gene data show CDR1 as MNHEY and CDR2 as SVGEGT. The ends lost 5 bases at V and 2 bases at J; junction bases unmatched: 8. CDR3 nucleotide sequence: TGTGCCAGCAGTAAGACTAGCGGACGCCCCACAGATACGCAGTATTTT. Translated, it gives CASSKTSGRPTDTQYF.

The CDR3 DNA follows: TGTGCCAGCAGCGTGGACAGCCGGGACCCGGCCTACGAGCAGTACTTC. The encoded protein is CASSVDSRDPAYEQYF. The chain joins TRBV9 to TRBJ2-7; weak D call: TRBD1 (6 bases). Germline loops: CDR1 SGDLS, CDR2 YYNGEE. The germline V and J ends were trimmed by 2 bases and 2 bases, with 17 bases remaining between them. The CDR3 spans 16 residues. Looking up the rest from reference TRBV9 and TRBJ2-7 gives the full variable domain: DSGVTQTPKHLITATGQRVTLRCSPRSGDLSVYWYQQSLDQGLQFLIQYYNGEERAKGNILERFSAQQFPDLHSELNLSSLELGDSALYFCASSVDSRDPAYEQYFGPGTRLTVT.

This clonotype showed up just a few times. The chain has TRBV4-1 and TRBJ2-1; 7 bases are shared with TRBD2. Germline CDR1 MGHRA, CDR2 YSYEKL. V lost 1 base, J lost 7 bases, and 4 bases stayed unmatched. The length of the CDR3 is 14 residues. The CDR3, as DNA: TGCGCCAGCAGCCAAGTTGAGGGAGGGAATGAGCAGTTCTTC. This encodes CASSQVEGGNEQFF.

The chain combines TRBV6-2 or TRBV6-3 with TRBJ2-1; 7 bases match TRBD2. This CDR3 has 15 amino acids. V shed 6 bases, J shed 5 bases, and the junction held 10 bases outside the gene matches. The germline V gene encodes CDR1 MNHEY and CDR2 SVGEGT. The DNA for the CDR3 is TGTGCCAGCAGGGGGACCGGGACTAACAACAATGAGCAGTTCTTC. It specifies CASRGTGTNNNEQFF.

This chain links TRBV24-1 with TRBJ1-2; D is possibly TRBD1 (6 bases). V gave up 7 bases and J gave up 8 bases, with 16 bases separating them. The CDR3 consists of 13 residues. Looked up from germline, CDR1 is KGHDR and CDR2 is SFDVKD. Here the CDR3 DNA reads TGTGCCACCAGCGAGGGGGGTAGCGGCGGCTACACCTTC. It is translated as CATSEGGSGGYTF.

This clonotype has a handful of counts. This chain links TRBV12-3 or TRBV12-4 with TRBJ2-7; TRBD1 agrees at 8 bases. Trimming took 4 bases from V and 3 from J; bases not matched to a gene: 5. The CDR3 has 14 residues. The CDR3: CASSSNRGVYEQYF. The CDR3 region has the DNA TGTGCCAGCAGTTCTAACAGGGGGGTCTACGAGCAGTACTTC.